Presented here are 13 T cell receptor beta chains from one specimen sequenced in a study of spatial heterogeneity in lung cancer. Time point noted: blood at routine non-recurrence follow-up after resection. Unsorted whole RNA of tumor, nontumor lung or frozen PBMC was sequenced. TCRdb recomputed calls from the 5' RACE reads with MiXCR, one row per CDR3 protein. The sample contains approximately 50,000 distinct CDR3 sequences, 6% to 8.5% of which appear only once. Sequences were derived from PBMCs, sampled at follow-up. These receptors came from a female donor with early-stage non-small cell lung cancer.

The J gene is TRBJ2-7, the V gene TRBV2; D might be TRBD1 (6 bases). Germline V gives CDR1 SNHLY, CDR2 FYNNEI. With 7 bases removed from V and 2 bases from J, the gap between germline ends came to 15 bases. CDR3 length equals 14 residues. The chain's CDR3 is CASTIKQGPYEQYF. In DNA, the CDR3 is TGTGCCAGCACAATTAAACAGGGCCCCTACGAGCAGTACTTC. Drawing the rest from reference TRBV2 and TRBJ2-7, the complete variable domain is EPEVTQTPSHQVTQMGQEVILRCVPISNHLYFYWYRQILGQKVEFLVSFYNNEISEKSEIFDDQFSVERPDGSNFTLKIRSTKLEDSAMYFCASTIKQGPYEQYFGPGTRLTVT.

This clonotype has a count of ten or more. The genes are TRBV4-1 and TRBJ1-1; D possibly corresponds to TRBD1 (6 bases). The CDR3 totals 13 residues. The V gene's germline CDR1 is MGHRA and CDR2 YSYEKL. V gave up 5 bases and J gave up 6 bases, with 13 bases separating them. The CDR3 loop reads CASSTDRTSEAFF. CDR3 nucleotides: TGCGCCAGCAGCACCGACAGGACTTCTGAAGCTTTCTTT.

This clonotype was seen only a few times. The chain links TRBV11-2 to TRBJ2-1; possible D gene TRBD1, 6 bases. The CDR3 consists of 13 residues. The V end was cut by 5 bases, the J end by 12 bases, with 17 bases between. From germline, CDR1 is SGHAT and CDR2 FQNNGV. CDR3 DNA sequence: TGTGCCAGCAGCCCGGACAGAGGGGAGATGCAGTTCTTC. Protein: CASSPDRGEMQFF.

This clonotype was counted ten times or more. V usage is TRBV2 and J usage is TRBJ1-5; 7 nucleotides agree with TRBD1. CDR1 SNHLY and CDR2 FYNNEI come from the germline V gene. The CDR3 sequence is 14 residues long. The V segment lost 7 bases and the J segment 5 bases; nucleotides outside the gene matches: 8. The CDR3 bases are TGTGCCAGCAACTGGGACCAGGGGGATCAGCCCCAGCATTTT. The encoded protein is CASNWDQGDQPQHF.

The table lists this clonotype with many counts. The chain recombines TRBV6-2 or TRBV6-3 with TRBJ2-7, with a possible D match to TRBD1 (6 bases). Germline-derived CDR1 and CDR2 are MNHEY and SVGEGT. This CDR3 is built from 13 residues. V was trimmed by 6 bases and J by 3 bases, leaving 12 bases between them. The CDR3 bases are TGTGCCAGCAGCGACAGGTCCTACTACGAGCAGTACTTC. It codes for CASSDRSYYEQYF.

This clonotype was detected ten times or more. The chain uses TRBV3-1 and TRBJ1-2; a possible D gene is TRBD1 (6 bases). CDR1 is LGHDT and CDR2 is YNNKEL in the germline V gene (reference sequence). The CDR3 sequence is 15 residues long. Trimming stripped 7 bases from V and 0 bases from J, with 15 bases between. The CDR3 region has the DNA TGTGCCAGCACCCCCGACAGGCGAGCTAACTATGGCTACACCTTC. Its protein product is CASTPDRRANYGYTF.

This clonotype was seen more than once but under ten times. V is TRBV24-1 and J is TRBJ2-7, with 10 bases lining up with TRBD1. J was trimmed by 0 bases and V by 10 bases; bases with no gene match: 2. This CDR3 contains 13 residues. Germline V gives CDR1 KGHDR, CDR2 SFDVKD. The CDR3 nucleotides read TGTGCCACAAGACAGGGGGCCTCCTACGAGCAGTACTTC. It specifies CATRQGASYEQYF.

This clonotype was counted ten times or more. CDR3 in amino acids: CASSLLGTANTGELFF. The CDR3 DNA reads TGTGCCAGCAGCCTCCTCGGAACAGCGAACACCGGGGAGCTGTTTTTT. The chain recombines TRBV7-2 with TRBJ2-2, with D uncertain. Germline loops: CDR1 SGHTA, CDR2 FQGNSA. V was trimmed by 5 bases and J by 0 bases, leaving 13 bases between them. The length of the CDR3 is 16 residues.

The chain uses TRBV12-3 or TRBV12-4 and TRBJ1-6; perhaps TRBD1 as D (6 bases). This CDR3 contains 14 residues. V was pared by 5 bases and J by 7 bases, with 12 bases between. The CDR3 nucleotides are TGTGCCAGCAGTCTTGGACAGACAAATTCACCCCTCCACTTT. It encodes CASSLGQTNSPLHF.

This clonotype occurred many times. The genes are TRBV21-1 and TRBJ1-6. TRBV21-1 is assigned pseudogene status. This CDR3 is 14 amino acids long. The CDR3 sequence is CASSKVGRHSPLHF. CDR3 sequence (DNA): TGTGCCAGCAGCAAAGTAGGGAGGCATTCACCCCTCCACTTT.

This clonotype was found many times. The chain links TRBV6-5 to TRBJ1-1; D might be TRBD1 (5 bases). CDR1 MNHEY and CDR2 SVGAGI come from the germline V gene. The V gene lost 7 bases and the J gene lost 1 base, with 10 bases spanning the gap. There are 13 residues in the CDR3. In DNA form, the CDR3 reads TGTGCCAGCAACCTTGACAGGAACACTGAAGCTTTCTTT. Translation: CASNLDRNTEAFF.

This clonotype was observed a handful of times. The chain employs TRBV11-2 and TRBJ2-3, with TRBD2 matching 10 bases. Germline values: CDR1 SGHAT, CDR2 FQNNGV. Trimming at V came to 5 bases and at J to 3 bases, leaving 5 bases not matched to a gene. The CDR3 runs 15 residues. Here the CDR3 DNA reads TGTGCCAGCAGCCCAGGACTAGCGGCAACAGATACGCAGTATTTT. It is translated as CASSPGLAATDTQYF.

This clonotype occurred many times. The chain carries TRBV5-5 and TRBJ2-5, with D unclear. Germline CDR1 SGHKS, CDR2 YYEKEE (reference sequence). V was pared by 1 base and J by 5 bases, with 12 bases between. There are 14 residues in the CDR3. CDR3 DNA: TGTGCCAGCAGCTTGCCTAGTAGTACGGAGACCCAGTACTTC. It is translated as CASSLPSSTETQYF.